This is a list of T cell receptor beta chains from one sample in a study of cytotoxic CD8 clonotypes in ibrutinib-treated CLL. The method was immunoSEQ multiplex PCR; TCRdb's version includes in-frame clones alone and lacks a portion of them. This sample carries 120,000 to 150,000 clones, approximately 75% of them seen once, and the ten largest clones take around 30%. This specimen consisted of PBMCs, obtained after 12 months of ibrutinib treatment. The receptors originated from a human donor with chronic lymphocytic leukemia. The CDR3 runs from the conserved cysteine through the conserved F or W. The order of the fields is clone size, J gene, CDR3 length, V gene, D gene, CDR3 DNA, CDR3 protein. D genes are given only for firm matches. Expanded clones are given a class, and other clones once, few, many or no size at all.

few	TRBJ1-2	16	TRBV5-6	-	TGTGCCAGCAGCTCAACCCCAGGTAACAAGGTCTATGGCTACACCTTC	CASSSTPGNKVYGYTF
-	TRBJ2-7	14	TRBV6-5	TRBD1	TGTGCCAGCAGTTACCGGGACAGGGACTACGAGCAGTACTTC	CASSYRDRDYEQYF
-	TRBJ1-1	15	TRBV28	-	TGTGCCAGCAGTTTATTAGCCACCACGGACACTGAAGCTTTCTTT	CASSLLATTDTEAFF
-	TRBJ1-4	14	TRBV2	-	TGTGCCAGCAGGGGGGGGGCAACTAATGAAAAACTGTTTTTT	CASRGGATNEKLFF
once	TRBJ1-1	10	TRBV29-1	-	TGCAGCGTTGCAGTGACTGAAGCTTTCTTT	CSVAVTEAFF
-	TRBJ2-7	20	TRBV2	-	TGTGCCAGCAGTGAAATCCCTGCTGTCGCCGGCAACTATCTCCGATACGAGCAGTACTTC	CASSEIPAVAGNYLRYEQYF
-	TRBJ2-5	15	TRBV6-5	-	TGTGCCAGCAGTTACTCACCCGGCGGCCAAGAGACCCAGTACTTC	CASSYSPGGQETQYF
-	TRBJ2-7	14	TRBV7-6	TRBD1	TGTGCCAGCAGCTTAAATAGGGGGCTCTACGAGCAGTACTTC	CASSLNRGLYEQYF
-	TRBJ1-2	14	TRBV19	TRBD1	TGTGCCAGTAGTGACTCCACAGGGGGCGATGGCTACACCTTC	CASSDSTGGDGYTF
-	TRBJ2-5	15	TRBV5-5	-	TGTGCCAGCAGCTTGAACAGCGTCAAGGGGGAGACCCAGTACTTC	CASSLNSVKGETQYF
-	TRBJ1-3	13	TRBV18	-	TGTGCCAGCTCACCACCTATCGGAAACACCATATATTTT	CASSPPIGNTIYF
-	TRBJ2-5	14	TRBV7-2	-	TGTGCCAGCAGCTTAGCGGGGATTCAAGAGACCCAGTACTTC	CASSLAGIQETQYF
few	TRBJ1-5	14	TRBV2	-	TGTGCCAGCAGTGAAGGGCAGGCCGGTCAGCCCCAGCATTTT	CASSEGQAGQPQHF
-	TRBJ2-5	14	TRBV7-9	-	TGTGCCAGCAGCTTACTCTGGGTTAAAGAGACCCAGTACTTC	CASSLLWVKETQYF
-	TRBJ2-1	16	TRBV28	-	TGTGCCAGCAGTTTCTTCGCTAGCGAAATCTACAATGAGCAGTTCTTC	CASSFFASEIYNEQFF
-	TRBJ1-2	14	TRBV6-5	-	TGTGCCAGCAGTTACTCGATACGGATGTATGGCTACACCTTC	CASSYSIRMYGYTF
-	TRBJ1-3	13	TRBV5-1	TRBD1	TGCGCCAGCAAACAGGGGTCTGGAAACACCATATATTTT	CASKQGSGNTIYF
-	TRBJ2-7	13	TRBV9	-	TGTGCCAGCAGCGCTGGACAGACCTACGAGCAGTACTTC	CASSAGQTYEQYF
few	TRBJ2-7	15	TRBV28	-	TGTGCCAGCATGGAAACAGGGACCCTCTCCTACGAGCAGTACTTC	CASMETGTLSYEQYF
-	TRBJ1-2	13	TRBV7-6	-	TGTGCCAGCAGCCTCGGGCCCTCCTTTGGCTACACCTTC	CASSLGPSFGYTF
few	TRBJ2-2	16	TRBV28	TRBD2	TGTGCCAGTTTCGGGAGGCGCATAAGATACACCGGGGAGCTGTTTTTT	CASFGRRIRYTGELFF
-	TRBJ1-1	13	TRBV27	-	TGTGCCAGCAGTTTACTGGGTGGGGAGGGAGCTTTCTTT	CASSLLGGEGAFF
-	TRBJ1-2	13	TRBV5-1	-	TGCGCCAGCAGCGTAGGGGCCCCCTATGGCTACACCTTC	CASSVGAPYGYTF